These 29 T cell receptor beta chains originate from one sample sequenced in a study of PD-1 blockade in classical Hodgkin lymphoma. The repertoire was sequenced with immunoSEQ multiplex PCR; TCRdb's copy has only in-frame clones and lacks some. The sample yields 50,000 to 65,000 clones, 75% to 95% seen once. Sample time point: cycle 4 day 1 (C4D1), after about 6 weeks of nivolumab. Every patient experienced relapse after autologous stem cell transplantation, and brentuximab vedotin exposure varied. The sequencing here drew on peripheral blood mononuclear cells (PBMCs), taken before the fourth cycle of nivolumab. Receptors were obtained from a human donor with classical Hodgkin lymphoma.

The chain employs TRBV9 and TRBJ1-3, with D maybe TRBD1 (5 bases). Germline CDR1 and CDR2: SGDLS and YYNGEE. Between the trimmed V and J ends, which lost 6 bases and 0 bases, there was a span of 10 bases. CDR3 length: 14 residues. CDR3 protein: CASTVGVSGNTIYF. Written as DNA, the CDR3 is TGTGCCAGCACGGTAGGGGTCTCTGGAAACACCATATATTTT.

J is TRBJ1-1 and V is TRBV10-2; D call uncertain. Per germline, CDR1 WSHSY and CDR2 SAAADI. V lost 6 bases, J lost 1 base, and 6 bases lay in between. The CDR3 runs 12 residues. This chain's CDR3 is CASSLGNTEAFF. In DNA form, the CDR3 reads TGCGCCAGCAGCCTTGGGAACACTGAAGCTTTCTTT.

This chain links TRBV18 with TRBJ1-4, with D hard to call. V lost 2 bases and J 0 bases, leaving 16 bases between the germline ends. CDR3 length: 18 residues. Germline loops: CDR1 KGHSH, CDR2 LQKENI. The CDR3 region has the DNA TGTGCCAGCTCACCAGGTCTCCCCGGTGGGCCAACTAATGAAAAACTGTTTTTT. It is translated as CASSPGLPGGPTNEKLFF.

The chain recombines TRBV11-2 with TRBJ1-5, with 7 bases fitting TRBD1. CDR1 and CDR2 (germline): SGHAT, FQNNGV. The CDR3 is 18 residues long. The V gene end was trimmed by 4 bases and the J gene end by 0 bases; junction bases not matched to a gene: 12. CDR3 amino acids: CASSSRQGKVVSNQPQHF. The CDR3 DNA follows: TGTGCCAGCAGCTCGAGACAGGGAAAGGTAGTTAGCAATCAGCCCCAGCATTTT.

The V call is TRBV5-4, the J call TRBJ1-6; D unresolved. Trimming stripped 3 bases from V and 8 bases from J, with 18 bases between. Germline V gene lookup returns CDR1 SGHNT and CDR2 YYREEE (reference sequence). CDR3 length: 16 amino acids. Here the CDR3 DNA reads TGTGCCAGCAGCTCTCTCAAACTGGGTATGCATTCACCCCTCCACTTT. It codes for CASSSLKLGMHSPLHF.

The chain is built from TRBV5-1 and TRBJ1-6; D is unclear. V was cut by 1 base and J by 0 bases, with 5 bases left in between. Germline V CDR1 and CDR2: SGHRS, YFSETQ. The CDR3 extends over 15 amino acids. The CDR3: CASSLLFSYNSPLHF. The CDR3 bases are TGCGCCAGCAGCTTGTTGTTCTCCTATAATTCACCCCTCCACTTT.

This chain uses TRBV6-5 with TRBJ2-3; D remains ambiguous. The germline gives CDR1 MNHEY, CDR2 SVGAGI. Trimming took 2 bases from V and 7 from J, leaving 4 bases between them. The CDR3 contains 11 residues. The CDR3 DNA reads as TGTGCCAGCAGTTACGTGAATACGCAGTATTTT. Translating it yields CASSYVNTQYF.

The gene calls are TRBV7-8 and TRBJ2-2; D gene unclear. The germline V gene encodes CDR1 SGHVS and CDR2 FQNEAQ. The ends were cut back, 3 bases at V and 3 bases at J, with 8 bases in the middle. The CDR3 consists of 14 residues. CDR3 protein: CASSFLRDTGELFF. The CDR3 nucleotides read TGTGCCAGCAGCTTTTTACGGGACACCGGGGAGCTGTTTTTT. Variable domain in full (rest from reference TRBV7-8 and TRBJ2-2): GAGVSQSPRYKVAKRGQDVALRCDPISGHVSLFWYQQALGQGPEFLTYFQNEAQLDKSGLPSDRFFAERPEGSVSTLKIQRTQQEDSAVYLCASSFLRDTGELFFGEGSRLTVL.

CDR3 nucleotides: TGTGCCAGCAGCGTGCGGGGTAATTCACCCCTCCACTTT. Its translation: CASSVRGNSPLHF. The J gene is TRBJ1-6, the V gene TRBV7-3, with D unclear. The CDR3 contains 13 residues. Germline CDR1 and CDR2: SGHTA and FQGTGA. V gave up 5 bases and J gave up 6 bases, with 8 bases separating them.

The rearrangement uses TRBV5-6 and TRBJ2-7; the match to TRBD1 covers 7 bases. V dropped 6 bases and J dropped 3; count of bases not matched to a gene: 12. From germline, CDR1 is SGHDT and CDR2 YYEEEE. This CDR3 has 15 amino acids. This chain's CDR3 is CASKLRVTGNYEQYF. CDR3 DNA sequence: TGTGCCAGCAAGTTGAGGGTGACAGGGAACTACGAGCAGTACTTC.

CDR3 nucleotides: TGTGCCAGTAGTATTCCAACCAACTATGGCTACACCTTC. The encoded protein is CASSIPTNYGYTF. The V gene is TRBV19, the J gene TRBJ1-2, with D uncertain. This CDR3 contains 13 residues. Germline CDR1 is LNHDA and CDR2 is SQIVND (reference sequence). V lost 3 bases, J lost 2 bases, and 7 bases lay in between. Filled out from reference TRBV19 and TRBJ1-2, the complete variable domain reads DGGITQSPKYLFRKEGQNVTLSCEQNLNHDAMYWYRQDPGQGLRLIYYSQIVNDFQKGDIAEGYSVSREKKESFPLTVTSAQKNPTAFYLCASSIPTNYGYTFGSGTRLTVV.

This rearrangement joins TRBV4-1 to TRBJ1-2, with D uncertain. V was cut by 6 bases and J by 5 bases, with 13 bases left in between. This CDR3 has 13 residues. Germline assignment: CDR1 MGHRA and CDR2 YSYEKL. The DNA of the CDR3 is TGCGCCAGCAGTCCCGCGGGTCCTTATGGCTACACCTTC. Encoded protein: CASSPAGPYGYTF.

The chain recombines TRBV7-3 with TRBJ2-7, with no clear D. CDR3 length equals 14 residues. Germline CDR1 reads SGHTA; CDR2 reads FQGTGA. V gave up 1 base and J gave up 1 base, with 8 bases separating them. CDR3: CASSLMAGSYEQYF. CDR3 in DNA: TGTGCCAGCAGCTTAATGGCAGGATCCTACGAGCAGTACTTC.

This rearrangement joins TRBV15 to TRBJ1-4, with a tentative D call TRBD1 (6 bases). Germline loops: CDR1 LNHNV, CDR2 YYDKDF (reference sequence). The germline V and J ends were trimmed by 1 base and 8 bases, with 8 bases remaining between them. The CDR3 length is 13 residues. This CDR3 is CATSRGTEEKLFF. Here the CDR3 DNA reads TGTGCCACCAGCAGAGGGACAGAAGAAAAACTGTTTTTT. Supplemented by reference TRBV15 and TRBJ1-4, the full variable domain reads DAMVIQNPRYQVTQFGKPVTLSCSQTLNHNVMYWYQQKSSQAPKLLFHYYDKDFNNEADTPDNFQSRRPNTSFCFLDIRSPGLGDTAMYLCATSRGTEEKLFFGSGTQLSVL.

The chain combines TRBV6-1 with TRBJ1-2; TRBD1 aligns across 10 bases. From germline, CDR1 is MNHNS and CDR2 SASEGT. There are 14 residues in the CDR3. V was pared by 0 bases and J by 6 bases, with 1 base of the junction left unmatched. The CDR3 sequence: CASSEAGTGDGYTF. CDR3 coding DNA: TGTGCCAGCAGTGAAGCTGGGACAGGGGATGGCTACACCTTC.

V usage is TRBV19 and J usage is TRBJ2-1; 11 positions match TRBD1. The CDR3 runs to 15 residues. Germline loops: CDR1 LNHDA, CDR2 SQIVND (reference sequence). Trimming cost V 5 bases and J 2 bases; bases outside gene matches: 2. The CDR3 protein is CASSEGQGAYNEQFF. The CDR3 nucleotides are TGTGCCAGTAGTGAGGGACAGGGGGCCTACAATGAGCAGTTCTTC.

CDR3 nucleotide sequence: TGTGCCAGCAGCCGGGACAGGGGAGATACGCAGTATTTT. Amino acids: CASSRDRGDTQYF. This chain joins TRBV2 and TRBJ2-3; 10 positions agree with TRBD1. This CDR3 is built from 13 residues. J was trimmed by 5 bases and V by 6 bases; bases with no gene match: 2. Germline V lookup: CDR1 SNHLY, CDR2 FYNNEI.

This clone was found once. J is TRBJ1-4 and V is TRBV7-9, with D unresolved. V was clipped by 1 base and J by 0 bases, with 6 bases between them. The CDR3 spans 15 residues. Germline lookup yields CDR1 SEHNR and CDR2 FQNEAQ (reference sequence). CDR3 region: CASSLGRTTNEKLFF. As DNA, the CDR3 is TGTGCCAGCAGCTTAGGCCGGACAACTAATGAAAAACTGTTTTTT.

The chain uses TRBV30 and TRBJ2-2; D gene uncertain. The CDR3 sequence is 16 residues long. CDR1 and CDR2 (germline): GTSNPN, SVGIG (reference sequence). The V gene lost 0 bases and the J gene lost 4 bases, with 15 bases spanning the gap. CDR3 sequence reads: CAWSVVGALGTGELFF. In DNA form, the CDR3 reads TGTGCCTGGAGTGTAGTGGGTGCGCTGGGCACCGGGGAGCTGTTTTTT. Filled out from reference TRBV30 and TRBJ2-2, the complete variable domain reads SQTIHQWPATLVQPVGSPLSLECTVEGTSNPNLYWYRQAAGRGLQLLFYSVGIGQISSEVPQNLSASRPQDRQFILSSKKLLLSDSGFYLCAWSVVGALGTGELFFGEGSRLTVL.

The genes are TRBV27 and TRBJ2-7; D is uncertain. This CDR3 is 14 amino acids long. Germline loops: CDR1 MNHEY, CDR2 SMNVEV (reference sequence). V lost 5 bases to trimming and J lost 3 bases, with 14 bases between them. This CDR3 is CASSVRDKNYEQYF. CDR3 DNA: TGTGCCAGCAGTGTCCGAGACAAAAACTACGAGCAGTACTTC.

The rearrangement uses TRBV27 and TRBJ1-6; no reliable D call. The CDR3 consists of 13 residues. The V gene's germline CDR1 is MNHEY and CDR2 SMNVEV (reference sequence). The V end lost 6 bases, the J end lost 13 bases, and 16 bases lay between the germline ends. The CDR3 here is CASRLDTTYPLHF. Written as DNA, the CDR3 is TGTGCCAGCAGATTAGACACCACTTATCCCCTCCACTTT.

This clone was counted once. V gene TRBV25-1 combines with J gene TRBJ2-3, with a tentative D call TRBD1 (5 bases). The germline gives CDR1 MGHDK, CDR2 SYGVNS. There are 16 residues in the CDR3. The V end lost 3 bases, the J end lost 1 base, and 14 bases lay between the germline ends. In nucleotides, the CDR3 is TGTGCCAGCAGTGAGACCACAGGTTCCCGCACAGATACGCAGTATTTT. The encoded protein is CASSETTGSRTDTQYF.

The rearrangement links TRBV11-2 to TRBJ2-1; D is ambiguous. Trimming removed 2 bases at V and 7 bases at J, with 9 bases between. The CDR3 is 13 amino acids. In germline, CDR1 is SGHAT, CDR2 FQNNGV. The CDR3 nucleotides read TGTGCCAGCAGCTTAAGGGTAGAGAATGAGCAGTTCTTC. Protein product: CASSLRVENEQFF.

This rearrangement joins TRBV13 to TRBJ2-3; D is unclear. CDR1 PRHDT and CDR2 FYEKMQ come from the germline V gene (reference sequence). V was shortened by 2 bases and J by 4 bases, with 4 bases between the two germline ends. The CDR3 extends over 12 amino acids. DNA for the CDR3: TGTGCCAGCAGCTTATCCTCAGATACGCAGTATTTT. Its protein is CASSLSSDTQYF.

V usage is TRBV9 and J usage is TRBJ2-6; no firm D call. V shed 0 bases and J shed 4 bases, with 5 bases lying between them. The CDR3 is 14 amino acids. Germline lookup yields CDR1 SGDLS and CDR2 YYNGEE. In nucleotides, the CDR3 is TGTGCCAGCAGCGTAGCTGGCGGGGCCAACGTCCTGACTTTC. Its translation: CASSVAGGANVLTF.

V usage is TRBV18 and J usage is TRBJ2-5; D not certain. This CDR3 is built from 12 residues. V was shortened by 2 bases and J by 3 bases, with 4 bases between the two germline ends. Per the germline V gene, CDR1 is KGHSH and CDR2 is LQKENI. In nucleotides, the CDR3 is TGTGCCAGCTCACCAAAGGAAGAGACCCAGTACTTC. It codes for CASSPKEETQYF.

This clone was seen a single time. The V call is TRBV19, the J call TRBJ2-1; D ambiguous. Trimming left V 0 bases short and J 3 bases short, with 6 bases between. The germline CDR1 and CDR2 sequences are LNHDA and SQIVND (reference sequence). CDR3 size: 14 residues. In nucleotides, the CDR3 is TGTGCCAGTAGTATAGATCAGTACTACAATGAGCAGTTCTTC. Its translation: CASSIDQYYNEQFF.

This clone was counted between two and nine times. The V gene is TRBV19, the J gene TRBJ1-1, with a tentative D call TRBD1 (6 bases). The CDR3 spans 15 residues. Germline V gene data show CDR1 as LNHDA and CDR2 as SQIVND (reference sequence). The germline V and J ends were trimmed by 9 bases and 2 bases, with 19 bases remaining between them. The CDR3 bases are TGTGCCAGCTCCTTTAGAGGGGGTAGAAACACTGAAGCTTTCTTT. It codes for CASSFRGGRNTEAFF.

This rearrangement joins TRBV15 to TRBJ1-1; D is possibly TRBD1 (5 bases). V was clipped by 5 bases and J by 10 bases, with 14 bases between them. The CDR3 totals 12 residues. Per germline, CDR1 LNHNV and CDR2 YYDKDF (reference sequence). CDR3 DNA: TGTGCCACCAGCCCCTTGGGGGAGGGAGCTTTCTTT. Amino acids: CATSPLGEGAFF.